These 26 T cell receptor beta chains were sequenced from one sample in a study of T cells in Graves' hyperthyroidism and ophthalmopathy. The source material, RNA transcripts, was used to amplify TCR beta CDR3 regions. Using the HTBI primer set, a first-round RT-PCR was run on the TCR CDR3. TCRdb redid the calling of the multiplex PCR reads with MiXCR, one entry per CDR3 protein. The sample carries 690,000 or so distinct CDR3 sequences, over 15% recorded once. Specimen: blood. The receptors here all came from a woman aged 50 to 60 with Graves' hyperthyroidism that later progressed to Graves' ophthalmopathy.

This clonotype was detected ten times or more. The rearrangement joins TRBV20-1 to TRBJ1-2; D is unresolved. CDR3 length equals 14 residues. CDR1 is DFQATT and CDR2 is SNEGSKA in the germline V gene (reference sequence). V gave up 6 bases and J gave up 7 bases, with 21 bases separating them. The CDR3 nucleotides read TGCAGTGCAGCTGTCTCAAGGCCGGGTCCTGGCTACACCTTC. This encodes CSAAVSRPGPGYTF.

This clonotype occurred many times. The chain carries TRBV20-1 and TRBJ2-7; D gene unclear. V gave up 2 bases and J gave up 4 bases, with 9 bases separating them. This CDR3 has 12 amino acids. CDR1 DFQATT and CDR2 SNEGSKA come from the germline V gene (reference sequence). The CDR3 here is CSARFGPYEQYF. In DNA form, the CDR3 reads TGCAGTGCTAGATTCGGTCCTTACGAGCAGTACTTC.

This clonotype occurred many times. This rearrangement joins TRBV30 to TRBJ2-2; 13 nucleotides agree with TRBD2. The ends lost 5 bases at V and 6 bases at J; junction bases unmatched: 12. This CDR3 is built from 17 residues. CDR1 is GTSNPN, CDR2 SVGIG, per germline (reference sequence). The chain's CDR3 is CAWVPLPTSGGPGELFF. Here the CDR3 DNA reads TGTGCCTGGGTTCCACTACCGACTAGCGGGGGGCCCGGGGAGCTGTTTTTT. The full variable domain, in which reference TRBV30 and TRBJ2-2 provide the parts outside the CDR3, is SQTIHQWPATLVQPVGSPLSLECTVEGTSNPNLYWYRQAAGRGLQLLFYSVGIGQISSEVPQNLSASRPQDRQFILSSKKLLLSDSGFYLCAWVPLPTSGGPGELFFGEGSRLTVL.

Comment on this clonotype: A much larger clone differs from this one at a single base, so this may be a read error. The rearrangement uses TRBV6-1 and TRBJ1-2; the D is unclear. The CDR3 totals 16 residues. The germline gives CDR1 MNHNS, CDR2 SASEGT. CDR3 DNA sequence: TGTGCCAGCAGTCAAGCGCCGGACCCAGGAATCTATGGCTACACCTTC. It specifies CASSQAPDPGIYGYTF.

This clonotype was counted ten times or more. The V gene is TRBV29-1, the J gene TRBJ1-1; D not certain. V was pared by 4 bases and J by 3 bases, with 12 bases between. Germline V gene lookup returns CDR1 SQVTM and CDR2 ANQGSEA. This CDR3 contains 13 residues. CDR3 in amino acids: CSVVVAVDTEAFF. The CDR3 nucleotides are TGCAGCGTTGTCGTAGCTGTTGACACTGAAGCTTTCTTT.

This clonotype was seen repeatedly, ten times or more. The CDR3 sequence is CASRGTAGGNQPQHF. Written as DNA, the CDR3 is TGTGCCAGCAGAGGGACAGCGGGGGGCAATCAGCCCCAGCATTTT. The J gene is TRBJ1-5, the V gene TRBV6-1; 7 nucleotides match TRBD1. The germline CDR1 and CDR2 sequences are MNHNS and SASEGT. V gave up 6 bases and J gave up 2 bases; unmatched junction bases: 7. This CDR3 region has 15 residues.

V usage is TRBV10-3 and J usage is TRBJ2-1; 7 positions match TRBD1. CDR1 and CDR2 from the germline V gene are ENHRY and SYGVKD. CDR3 size: 12 residues. With V trimmed by 7 bases and J by 6 bases, 3 bases remained unmatched. The chain's CDR3 is CAITTGTNEQFF. The CDR3 DNA is TGTGCCATCACGACAGGGACCAATGAGCAGTTCTTC.

This clonotype was counted at least ten times. This rearrangement joins TRBV18 to TRBJ2-3, with 9 bases fitting TRBD1. Germline CDR1 and CDR2: KGHSH and LQKENI. V trimming: 0 bases; J trimming: 6 bases; junction bases outside the gene matches: 7. The CDR3 totals 16 residues. In DNA form, the CDR3 reads TGTGCCAGCTCACCACCAGAACAGGGGGCTGCGGATACGCAGTATTTT. Its protein product is CASSPPEQGAADTQYF.

The chain couples TRBV19 to TRBJ1-5; D gene ambiguous. This CDR3 contains 12 residues. From germline, CDR1 is LNHDA and CDR2 SQIVND (reference sequence). V gave up 5 bases and J gave up 5 bases, with 7 bases separating them. The DNA for the CDR3 is TGTGCCAGTAGTCTTCACGATCAGCCCCAGCATTTT. Its protein product is CASSLHDQPQHF.

CDR3 in amino acids: CASSMWTGGTGELFF. In DNA form, the CDR3 reads TGTGCCAGTAGTATGTGGACAGGGGGCACCGGGGAGCTGTTTTTT. V is TRBV19 and J is TRBJ2-2, with 10 bases matching TRBD1. The V and J ends lost 3 bases and 4 bases, in that order; junction bases with no gene match: 2. Germline V CDR1 and CDR2: LNHDA, SQIVND (reference sequence). There are 15 residues in the CDR3.

This sequence joins TRBV5-1 and TRBJ2-1; 8 bases match TRBD1. The CDR3 runs 15 residues. The V and J ends lost 2 bases and 7 bases, in that order; junction bases with no gene match: 8. Germline CDR1 and CDR2: SGHRS and YFSETQ. This chain's CDR3 is CASSFRQGAQNEQFF. CDR3 DNA sequence: TGCGCCAGCAGCTTTAGGCAGGGGGCCCAGAATGAGCAGTTCTTC.

This clonotype showed up many times. The CDR3 region has the DNA TGCGCCAGCAGCTTGGATAGGACAGGGGGCGTCCATGAGCAGTTCTTC. This sequence encodes CASSLDRTGGVHEQFF. The chain joins TRBV5-1 to TRBJ2-1; 11 bases agree with TRBD1. The CDR3 has 16 residues. The ends lost 0 bases at V and 8 bases at J; junction bases unmatched: 7. Germline V gene lookup returns CDR1 SGHRS and CDR2 YFSETQ. Based on the CDR3 plus reference TRBV5-1 and TRBJ2-1, the full variable domain is KAGVTQTPRYLIKTRGQQVTLSCSPISGHRSVSWYQQTPGQGLQFLFEYFSETQRNKGNFPGRFSGRQFSNSRSEMNVSTLELGDSALYLCASSLDRTGGVHEQFFGPGTRLTVL.

The chain is built from TRBV12-3 or TRBV12-4 and TRBJ1-2, with TRBD1 matching 7 bases. The CDR3 is 14 residues long. V lost 5 bases and J lost 4; bases outside the gene matches: 7. The CDR3, as DNA: TGTGCCAGCAGTAACGACAGGGTGGGCTATGGCTACACCTTC. This encodes CASSNDRVGYGYTF.

The gene calls are TRBV29-1 and TRBJ1-2, with D possibly being TRBD1 (6 bases). V was shortened by 0 bases and J by 4 bases, with 12 bases between the two germline ends. The CDR3 loop spans 14 amino acids. The germline V gene encodes CDR1 SQVTM and CDR2 ANQGSEA. CDR3 nucleotide sequence: TGCAGCGTTGAAGATTTTCAGGGGAGCTATGGCTACACCTTC. Its translation: CSVEDFQGSYGYTF.

There are many counts of this clonotype. The chain has TRBV20-1 and TRBJ2-5, with 10 positions matching TRBD2. The CDR3 runs 15 residues. Germline CDR1 is DFQATT and CDR2 is SNEGSKA (reference sequence). After removal of 3 bases from V and 4 bases from J, the junction contained 8 bases not matched to a gene. CDR3 sequence (DNA): TGCAGTGCTAGTACCCAAGCGGGGGGGCTAGAGACCCAGTACTTC. Amino acid sequence: CSASTQAGGLETQYF.

The CDR3 sequence: CASSRRGYNEQFF. CDR3 DNA: TGTGCCAGTAGTAGGAGGGGGTACAATGAGCAGTTCTTC. The rearrangement uses TRBV19 and TRBJ2-1; possibly TRBD1 or TRBD2 for D (6 bases each). There are 13 residues in the CDR3. V was pared by 4 bases and J by 4 bases, with 8 bases between. CDR1 is LNHDA and CDR2 is SQIVND in the germline V gene (reference sequence).

Ten or more counts support this clonotype. The chain joins TRBV6-6 to TRBJ2-5, with a tentative D call TRBD2 (5 bases). The V gene lost 0 bases and the J gene lost 5 bases, with 16 bases spanning the gap. CDR3 length: 16 residues. Germline values: CDR1 MNHNY, CDR2 SVGAGI (reference sequence). The CDR3 protein is CASSYSTSRIAETQYF. The CDR3 DNA is TGTGCCAGCAGTTACTCAACTAGTCGTATAGCGGAGACCCAGTACTTC.

This chain links TRBV20-1 with TRBJ2-3, with D unresolved. CDR1 is DFQATT, CDR2 SNEGSKA, per germline (reference sequence). The V gene lost 4 bases and the J gene lost 0 bases, with 11 bases spanning the gap. CDR3 length equals 14 residues. CDR3 DNA: TGCAGTGCTATACAGAAGCCCAGCACAGATACGCAGTATTTT. It encodes CSAIQKPSTDTQYF.

In its sample, this clonotype was seen many times. This sequence joins TRBV6-2 or TRBV6-3 and TRBJ1-5, with D unresolved. CDR1 MNHEY and CDR2 SVGEGT come from the germline V gene. CDR3 size: 15 residues. V was pared by 5 bases and J by 2 bases, with 13 bases between. The CDR3 nucleotides are TGTGCCAGCAGTCAACACCGGGGTGGCAATCAGCCCCAGCATTTT. It codes for CASSQHRGGNQPQHF.

This clonotype was detected only a few times. V is TRBV7-6 and J is TRBJ1-5, with 7 bases aligning to TRBD1. The CDR3 has 16 amino acids. The germline CDR1 and CDR2 sequences are SGHVS and FNYEAQ. J gave up 2 bases and V 5 bases, and 9 bases lay outside the gene matches. As DNA, the CDR3 is TGTGCCAGCAGCAGCCGACAGGGAGCGGGCAATCAGCCCCAGCATTTT. Protein sequence: CASSSRQGAGNQPQHF.

The table lists this clonotype with many counts. V is TRBV6-1 and J is TRBJ1-2; 9 positions match TRBD1. Germline V lookup: CDR1 MNHNS, CDR2 SASEGT. This CDR3 region has 14 residues. With V trimmed by 6 bases and J by 10 bases, 12 bases remained unmatched. CDR3 region: CASSPAGTGRLYTF. The CDR3 region has the DNA TGTGCCAGCAGCCCCGCCGGGACAGGGAGACTCTACACCTTC.

This clonotype was found many times. The chain carries TRBV3-1 and TRBJ1-6, with D unresolved. The V and J ends lost 2 bases and 6 bases respectively, with 8 bases between them. The CDR3 loop spans 14 amino acids. Germline loops: CDR1 LGHDT, CDR2 YNNKEL (reference sequence). The CDR3 is CASSQMAGNSPLHF. CDR3 in DNA: TGTGCCAGCAGCCAAATGGCAGGTAATTCACCCCTCCACTTT. Full variable domain (missing parts from reference TRBV3-1 and TRBJ1-6): DTAVSQTPKYLVTQMGNDKSIKCEQNLGHDTMYWYKQDSKKFLKIMFSYNNKELIINETVPNRFSPKSPDKAHLNLHINSLELGDSAVYFCASSQMAGNSPLHFGNGTRLTVT.

The V call is TRBV10-3, the J call TRBJ1-4, with D possibly matching TRBD1 (5 bases). The V gene's germline CDR1 is ENHRY and CDR2 SYGVKD. CDR3 size: 14 residues. V was shortened by 0 bases and J by 6 bases, with 8 bases between the two germline ends. In DNA form, the CDR3 reads TGTGCCATCAGTGAGTCAGGGGACGATGAAAAACTGTTTTTT. Protein: CAISESGDDEKLFF.

The sample holds many counts of this clonotype. The chain recombines TRBV3-1 with TRBJ2-1, with 7 bases lining up with TRBD2. Germline values: CDR1 LGHDT, CDR2 YNNKEL (reference sequence). J was trimmed by 4 bases and V by 7 bases; bases with no gene match: 10. The CDR3 is made up of 15 amino acids. The CDR3 nucleotides are TGTGCCAGCAACCTAGGGAGCGGGGATTACAATGAGCAGTTCTTC. It translates to CASNLGSGDYNEQFF.

This clonotype has ten or more counts. The chain employs TRBV3-1 and TRBJ1-2; tentatively, D is TRBD1 (5 bases). The CDR3 is 12 amino acids. Trimming pared 4 bases from V and 12 bases from J, leaving 15 bases between. From germline, CDR1 is LGHDT and CDR2 YNNKEL (reference sequence). The CDR3 bases are TGTGCCAGCAGCCCGGGTGGGAGGGACCACACCTTC. As protein: CASSPGGRDHTF.

The table lists this clonotype with many counts. The chain joins TRBV20-1 to TRBJ1-6; a possible D gene is TRBD1 (6 bases). The germline V gene encodes CDR1 DFQATT and CDR2 SNEGSKA (reference sequence). Trimming stripped 0 bases from V and 7 bases from J, with 13 bases between. This CDR3 has 15 amino acids. This CDR3 reads CSARDHRVGNSPLHF. CDR3 sequence (DNA): TGCAGTGCTAGAGATCACAGGGTAGGGAATTCACCCCTCCACTTT.